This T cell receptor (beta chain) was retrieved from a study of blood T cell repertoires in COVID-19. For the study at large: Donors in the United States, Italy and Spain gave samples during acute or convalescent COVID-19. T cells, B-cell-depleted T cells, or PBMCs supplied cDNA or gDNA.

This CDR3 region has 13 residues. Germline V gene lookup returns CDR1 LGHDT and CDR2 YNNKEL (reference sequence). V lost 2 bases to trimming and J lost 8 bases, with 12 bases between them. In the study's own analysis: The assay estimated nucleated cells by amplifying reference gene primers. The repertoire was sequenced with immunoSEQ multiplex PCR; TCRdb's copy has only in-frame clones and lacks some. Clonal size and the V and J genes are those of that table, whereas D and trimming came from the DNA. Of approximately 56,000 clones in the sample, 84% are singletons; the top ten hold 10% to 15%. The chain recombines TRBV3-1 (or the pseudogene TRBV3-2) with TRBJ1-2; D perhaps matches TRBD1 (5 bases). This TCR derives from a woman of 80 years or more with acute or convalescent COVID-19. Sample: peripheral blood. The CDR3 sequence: CASSQRGFGGYTF. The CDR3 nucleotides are TGTGCCAGCAGCCAAAGGGGTTTCGGGGGCTACACCTTC.